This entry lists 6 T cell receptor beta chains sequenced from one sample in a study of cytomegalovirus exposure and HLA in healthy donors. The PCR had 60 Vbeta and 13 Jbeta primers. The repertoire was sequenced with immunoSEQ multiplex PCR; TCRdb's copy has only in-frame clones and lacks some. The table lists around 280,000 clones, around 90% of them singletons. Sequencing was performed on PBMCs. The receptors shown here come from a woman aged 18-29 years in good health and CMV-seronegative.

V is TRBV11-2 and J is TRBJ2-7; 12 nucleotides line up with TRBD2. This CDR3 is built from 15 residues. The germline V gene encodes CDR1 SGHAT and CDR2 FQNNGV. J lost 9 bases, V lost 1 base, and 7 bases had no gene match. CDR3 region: CASSLGLAGGHGQYF. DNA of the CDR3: TGTGCCAGCAGCTTAGGTCTAGCGGGGGGGCACGGGCAGTACTTC.

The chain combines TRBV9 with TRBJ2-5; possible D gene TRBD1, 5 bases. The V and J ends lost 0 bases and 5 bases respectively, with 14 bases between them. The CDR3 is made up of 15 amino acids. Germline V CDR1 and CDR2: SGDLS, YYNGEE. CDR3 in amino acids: CASSVEGRVWETQYF. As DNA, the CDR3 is TGTGCCAGCAGCGTAGAAGGCAGGGTCTGGGAGACCCAGTACTTC.

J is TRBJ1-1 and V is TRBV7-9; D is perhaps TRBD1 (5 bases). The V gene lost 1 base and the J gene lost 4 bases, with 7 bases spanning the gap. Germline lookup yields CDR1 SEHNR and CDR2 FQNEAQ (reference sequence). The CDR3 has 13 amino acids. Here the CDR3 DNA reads TGTGCCAGCAGCTTAGAAGGGGCCACTGAAGCTTTCTTT. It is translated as CASSLEGATEAFF.

Here the CDR3 DNA reads TGTGCCAGCAGTTTTCGTATGGGGAGTCGCACAGATACGCAGTATTTT. Translating gives CASSFRMGSRTDTQYF. The V call is TRBV27, the J call TRBJ2-3; TRBD2 is a possible D gene (5 bases). Trimming took off 3 bases at V and 1 base at J, with 14 bases between the two ends. Germline CDR1 MNHEY, CDR2 SMNVEV (reference sequence). This CDR3 has 16 residues.

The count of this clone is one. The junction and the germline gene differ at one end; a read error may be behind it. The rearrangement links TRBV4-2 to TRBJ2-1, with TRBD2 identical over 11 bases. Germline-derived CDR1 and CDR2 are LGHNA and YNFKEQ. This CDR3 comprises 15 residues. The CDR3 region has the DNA TGTGCCAGCAGCCAAAGTGGTGGGACTAGCGGTGAGCAGCTCTTC. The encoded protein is CASSQSGGTSGEQLF.

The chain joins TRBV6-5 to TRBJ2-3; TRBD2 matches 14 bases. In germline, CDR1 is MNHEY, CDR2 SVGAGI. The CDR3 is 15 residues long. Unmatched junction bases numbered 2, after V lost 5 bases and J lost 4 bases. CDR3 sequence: CASSKGLAGADTQYF. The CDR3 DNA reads TGTGCCAGCAGTAAGGGACTAGCGGGGGCAGATACGCAGTATTTT.